The clone carrying this T cell receptor (beta chain) has ten or more counts. TCRdb passed the 5' RACE reads through MiXCR, listing each CDR3 protein once. Among 640,000 or so distinct CDR3 sequences, 6.1% were seen once, and the ten largest hold approximately 1.6%. Germline V lookup: CDR1 DFQATT, CDR2 SNEGSKA (reference sequence). This CDR3 spans 15 amino acids. V lost 1 base, J lost 5 bases, and 6 bases stayed unmatched. This specimen belongs to a study of identical twins. Sequenced sample: naive T cells sorted from blood. This TCR was sampled from a man between 18 and 29 years old in good health. The chain combines TRBV20-1 with TRBJ2-2; 8 bases agree with TRBD2. The CDR3 coding sequence is TGCAGTGCTAGAGTCGGGACTAGTGGGACCGGGGAGCTGTTTTTT. It is translated as CSARVGTSGTGELFF.